The next 6 T cell receptor beta chains were all read from a single sample in a study of cytomegalovirus exposure and HLA in healthy donors. PCR amplification relied on 60 Vbeta primers (plus 13 Jbeta primers). Assay used: immunoSEQ multiplex PCR; TCRdb lists only in-frame clones, some missing. The data show 180,000 or so clones, 76% seen once. The sequenced sample consisted of PBMCs. The source is a young man in good health and CMV-seronegative.

This clone was seen more than once but under ten times. This rearrangement joins TRBV6-5 to TRBJ2-7, with 10 bases aligning to TRBD1. This CDR3 is built from 15 residues. After removal of 6 bases from V and 5 bases from J, the junction contained 10 bases not matched to a gene. From germline, CDR1 is MNHEY and CDR2 SVGAGI. The CDR3 reads CASRKAGTGVHEQYF. Written as DNA, the CDR3 is TGTGCCAGCAGAAAGGCTGGGACAGGGGTCCACGAGCAGTACTTC.

V usage is TRBV4-1 and J usage is TRBJ2-1; 7 positions agree with TRBD2. From germline, CDR1 is MGHRA and CDR2 YSYEKL. V lost 3 bases, J lost 9 bases, and 14 bases stayed unmatched. The CDR3 covers 16 residues. The chain's CDR3 is CASSHTRDYRIGEQFF. CDR3 nucleotide sequence: TGCGCCAGCAGCCACACCAGGGACTACCGTATTGGTGAGCAGTTCTTC.

V usage is TRBV6-5 and J usage is TRBJ2-7, with TRBD2 identical over 7 bases. Trimming took 6 bases from V and 0 from J; bases not matched to a gene: 8. Germline CDR1 and CDR2: MNHEY and SVGAGI. This CDR3 comprises 15 residues. The CDR3 nucleotides are TGTGCCAGCAGAGATAGGACGGGGGGCTCCTACGAGCAGTACTTC. Translated, it gives CASRDRTGGSYEQYF.

On this clone itself: This specimen includes other DNA sequences encoding the same CDR3. The J gene is TRBJ2-5, the V gene TRBV2, with TRBD1 as a possible D gene (5 bases). Trimming took off 0 bases at V and 5 bases at J, with 10 bases between the two ends. CDR3 length equals 14 residues. Germline CDR1 SNHLY, CDR2 FYNNEI. CDR3: CASSEALPGETQYF. CDR3 in DNA: TGTGCCAGCAGTGAAGCGCTTCCAGGGGAGACCCAGTACTTC.

The chain recombines TRBV7-9 with TRBJ2-1; 14 bases agree with TRBD2. The CDR3 has 15 residues. Germline V CDR1 and CDR2: SEHNR, FQNEAQ (reference sequence). Trimming took 4 bases from V and 6 from J; bases not matched to a gene: 2. DNA of the CDR3: TGTGCCAGCAGCTCGGGACTAGCGGGAGTCAATGAGCAGTTCTTC. This gives the protein CASSSGLAGVNEQFF.

This rearrangement joins TRBV2 to TRBJ1-1; a weak D match, TRBD1 (6 bases). This CDR3 has 14 amino acids. Germline assignment: CDR1 SNHLY and CDR2 FYNNEI. V was pared by 5 bases and J by 0 bases, with 10 bases between. As DNA, the CDR3 is TGTGCCAGCAGTCTGGGACACATGAACACTGAAGCTTTCTTT. It codes for CASSLGHMNTEAFF.